These 28 T cell receptor beta chains were sequenced from one sample in a study of regulatory T cells in long-lasting Graves disease. The time point is: newly diagnosed GD, antithyroid drugs for less than 3 months. The TCR library used RNA extracted from PBMCs. To make TCR beta libraries, researchers used iRepertoire HTBI primers and Arm-PCR of CDR3 regions. TCRdb ran MiXCR on the multiplex PCR reads and lists one entry per CDR3 protein. The data hold around 230,000 distinct CDR3 sequences, with around 19% observed a single time. The sequenced sample was peripheral blood mononuclear cells (PBMCs), obtained at new diagnosis, from a patient treated with antithyroid drugs. All receptors derive from a female donor with Graves disease.

This clonotype was counted at least ten times. The rearrangement uses TRBV18 and TRBJ1-4, with D maybe TRBD1 (5 bases). V gave up 8 bases and J gave up 0 bases, with 13 bases separating them. The germline gives CDR1 KGHSH, CDR2 LQKENI. The CDR3 extends over 15 amino acids. The CDR3 DNA follows: TGTGCCAGCAGCCCGGTGGACACAACTAATGAAAAACTGTTTTTT. This gives the protein CASSPVDTTNEKLFF.

This clonotype was detected once. A much larger clone lies a single base off, so this may be a read error. The chain has TRBV30 and TRBJ2-5, with 7 bases that match TRBD2. With the DNA end fitting TRBJ2-1 better, the J assignment may be wrong. From germline, CDR1 is GTSNPN and CDR2 SVGIG (reference sequence). CDR3 length: 13 amino acids. CDR3 nucleotides: TGTGCCTGGACTAGCGGATTCTACAGTGAGCAGTTCTTC. Its translation: CAWTSGFYSEQFF.

The genes are TRBV27 and TRBJ1-6; 8 nucleotides align to TRBD1. There are 16 residues in the CDR3. Trimming took 6 bases from V and 4 from J; bases not matched to a gene: 8. Germline V CDR1 and CDR2: MNHEY, SMNVEV (reference sequence). CDR3 DNA sequence: TGTGCCAGCAGACCAGCCGGGACAGGTTATAATTCACCCCTCCACTTT. Its translation: CASRPAGTGYNSPLHF.

This clonotype was seen many times. The rearrangement uses TRBV6-1 and TRBJ1-2; weak D call: TRBD1 (5 bases). V lost 5 bases to trimming and J lost 7 bases, with 20 bases between them. CDR1 and CDR2 (germline): MNHNS, SASEGT. CDR3 length equals 15 residues. CDR3 DNA: TGTGCCAGCAGTCCACCTCTAGGAGGGGCGAGTGGCTACACCTTC. Translating it yields CASSPPLGGASGYTF.

This clonotype occurred many times. The CDR3 DNA is TGTGCCAGCAGCTTAGAGACAGGGCAAGAGACCCAGTACTTC. It is translated as CASSLETGQETQYF. V and J are TRBV11-3 and TRBJ2-5; 7 bases agree with TRBD1. This CDR3 contains 14 residues. From germline, CDR1 is SGHNT and CDR2 YENEEA. The V segment lost 0 bases and the J segment 2 bases; nucleotides outside the gene matches: 0.

This clonotype was seen at least ten times. The V call is TRBV29-1, the J call TRBJ1-5; 7 bases agree with TRBD1. V lost 0 bases to trimming and J lost 3 bases; unmatched junction nucleotides: 11. This CDR3 contains 17 residues. Germline V gene data show CDR1 as SQVTM and CDR2 as ANQGSEA. The CDR3 sequence is CSVEDYPTGIVNQPQHF. CDR3 coding DNA: TGCAGCGTTGAAGATTATCCGACAGGGATCGTCAATCAGCCCCAGCATTTT.

This clonotype showed up many times. J is TRBJ2-1 and V is TRBV11-3; the D call may be TRBD1 or TRBD2 (5 bases each). The CDR3 is made up of 17 amino acids. Germline CDR1 SGHNT, CDR2 YENEEA. Trimming shortened V by 1 base and J by 8 bases, and 21 bases separated the two germline ends. The CDR3 reads CASSLGLGTQTYDEQFF. CDR3 bases: TGTGCCAGCAGCTTAGGCCTCGGGACCCAAACGTACGATGAGCAGTTCTTC.

In this sample, this clonotype turned up many times. This sequence joins TRBV28 and TRBJ1-2; D is perhaps TRBD1 (5 bases). The V and J ends lost 3 bases and 4 bases respectively, with 12 bases between them. The CDR3 has 14 amino acids. Germline V gene sequence: CDR1 MDHEN, CDR2 SYDVKM. CDR3 nucleotides: TGTGCCAGCAGTTTGCAGGGCCCTTTCTATGGCTACACCTTC. Translated, it gives CASSLQGPFYGYTF.

This clonotype was recorded at least ten times. The CDR3 coding sequence is TGTGCCAGTAGTTCAAACCCGGACTCGGCCGGGGGTTCACCCCTCCACTTT. As protein: CASSSNPDSAGGSPLHF. J is TRBJ1-6 and V is TRBV19; TRBD1 is a possible D gene (5 bases). Trimming cost V 5 bases and J 9 bases, with 23 bases left between them. Germline V lookup: CDR1 LNHDA, CDR2 SQIVND (reference sequence). This CDR3 has 17 residues.

This clonotype was observed many times. The V call is TRBV19, the J call TRBJ1-2, with D maybe TRBD1 (5 bases). Trimming left V 8 bases short and J 4 bases short, with 17 bases between. This CDR3 spans 14 amino acids. From germline, CDR1 is LNHDA and CDR2 SQIVND (reference sequence). The DNA of the CDR3 is TGTGCCAGTTCGACGGGACGAGGCTCCTATGGCTACACCTTC. This gives the protein CASSTGRGSYGYTF.

This clonotype came up a few times. Without the conserved terminal phenylalanine or tryptophan, this CDR3 likely stems from a read error. The chain recombines TRBV2 with TRBJ1-2; TRBD1 matches 7 bases. This CDR3 contains 14 residues. Germline values: CDR1 SNHLY, CDR2 FYNNEI. Germline trimming cut 6 bases from V and 4 bases from J; bases unmatched to any gene: 8. The CDR3 coding sequence is TGTGCCAGCAGGGGGGGGACAGCCTTCTATGGCTACACCCTC. This sequence encodes CASRGGTAFYGYTL.

At least ten counts were recorded for this clonotype. The chain combines TRBV30 with TRBJ1-5; 7 positions agree with TRBD1. The V gene's germline CDR1 is GTSNPN and CDR2 SVGIG (reference sequence). CDR3 length equals 14 residues. The V segment lost 0 bases and the J segment 6 bases; nucleotides outside the gene matches: 5. The CDR3 loop is CAWSVGQGGQPQHF. The CDR3, as DNA: TGTGCCTGGAGTGTAGGCCAGGGGGGTCAGCCCCAGCATTTT.

This clonotype was recorded many times. The chain has TRBV28 and TRBJ1-2; D is perhaps TRBD1 (6 bases). Germline V gene data show CDR1 as MDHEN and CDR2 as SYDVKM. The CDR3 sequence is 13 residues long. Trimming pared 6 bases from V and 6 bases from J, leaving 14 bases between. This chain's CDR3 is CASRKQGVHGYTF. The CDR3 DNA is TGTGCCAGCAGGAAACAGGGAGTGCATGGCTACACCTTC.

This clonotype was detected ten times or more. The rearrangement links TRBV27 to TRBJ2-2, with D unresolved. The CDR3 is made up of 18 amino acids. In germline, CDR1 is MNHEY, CDR2 SMNVEV (reference sequence). The V end was cut by 3 bases, the J end by 6 bases, with 23 bases between. The CDR3 spells CASSLGAGWVSESGELFF. For the CDR3, the DNA is TGTGCCAGCAGTTTGGGTGCAGGATGGGTCTCAGAGTCCGGGGAGCTGTTTTTT.

This clonotype was picked up many times. The chain uses TRBV5-5 and TRBJ2-7; D gene uncertain. Trimming left V 0 bases short and J 1 base short, with 8 bases between. The CDR3 runs 14 residues. Looked up from germline, CDR1 is SGHKS and CDR2 is YYEKEE (reference sequence). CDR3 sequence: CASSLVGRSYEQYF. CDR3 DNA: TGTGCCAGCAGCTTGGTTGGCAGGTCCTACGAGCAGTACTTC.

At least ten counts were recorded for this clonotype. The chain carries TRBV6-2 or TRBV6-3 and TRBJ2-5; 11 nucleotides line up with TRBD1. This CDR3 spans 14 amino acids. CDR1 is MNHEY, CDR2 SVGEGT, per germline. The V segment lost 6 bases and the J segment 5 bases; nucleotides outside the gene matches: 5. CDR3 region: CASSGTGGNETQYF. CDR3 nucleotides: TGTGCCAGCAGCGGGACAGGGGGTAACGAGACCCAGTACTTC.

This clonotype was counted at least ten times. J is TRBJ2-3 and V is TRBV4-1; D is ambiguous. The germline gives CDR1 MGHRA, CDR2 YSYEKL. The V and J ends lost 0 bases and 1 base respectively, with 11 bases between them. The CDR3 extends over 16 amino acids. CDR3 region: CASSQEKWGGTDTQYF. DNA for the CDR3: TGCGCCAGCAGCCAAGAAAAATGGGGTGGCACAGATACGCAGTATTTT.

This clonotype was found many times. For the CDR3, the DNA is TGTGCCAGCAGTTTCCAGGGGCCCTATAATTCACCCCTCCACTTT. It codes for CASSFQGPYNSPLHF. The V call is TRBV27, the J call TRBJ1-6, with a tentative D call TRBD1 (6 bases). Trimming removed 3 bases from V and 2 bases from J, with 8 bases in between. Germline CDR1 and CDR2: MNHEY and SMNVEV (reference sequence). The CDR3 consists of 15 residues.

This clonotype was found a few times. The rearrangement uses TRBV12-3 or TRBV12-4 and TRBJ1-1; D is undetermined. The CDR3 sequence is 15 residues long. The ends were cut back, 8 bases at V and 1 base at J, with 17 bases in the middle. CDR3 sequence reads: CASRANPQPNTEAFF. The CDR3 DNA reads TGTGCCAGCCGTGCAAACCCCCAGCCGAACACTGAAGCTTTCTTT.

This clonotype occurred many times. The chain has TRBV12-3 or TRBV12-4 and TRBJ2-7; a weak D match, TRBD1 (5 bases). V dropped 3 bases and J dropped 4 bases, with 7 bases sitting between them. The CDR3 has 12 amino acids. For the CDR3, the DNA is TGTGCCAGCAGTTTGGGGCTGTACGAGCAGTACTTC. Its translation: CASSLGLYEQYF.

The table lists this clonotype with many counts. The chain uses TRBV24-1 and TRBJ2-2; TRBD2 might be the D (5 bases). CDR1 KGHDR and CDR2 SFDVKD come from the germline V gene. There are 14 residues in the CDR3. V lost 5 bases, J lost 4 bases, and 10 bases lay in between. The CDR3 is CATSAGIGTGELFF. The DNA for the CDR3 is TGTGCCACCAGTGCCGGGATCGGCACCGGGGAGCTGTTTTTT.

This clonotype has just a few counts. The V gene is TRBV30, the J gene TRBJ1-5; a weak D match, TRBD1 (6 bases). V was clipped by 2 bases and J by 4 bases, with 12 bases between them. The CDR3 sequence is 14 residues long. The germline gives CDR1 GTSNPN, CDR2 SVGIG (reference sequence). The CDR3 bases are TGTGCCTGGAGTACGGGACACACAAATCAGCCCCAGCATTTT. Amino acids: CAWSTGHTNQPQHF.

This clonotype was observed many times. The J gene is TRBJ1-2, the V gene TRBV6-1; possibly TRBD1 for D (5 bases). Germline CDR1 MNHNS, CDR2 SASEGT. The CDR3 runs to 13 residues. The ends were cut back, 3 bases at V and 4 bases at J, with 9 bases in the middle. The CDR3 is CASSEGQIYGYTF. CDR3 nucleotide sequence: TGTGCCAGCAGTGAGGGGCAGATCTATGGCTACACCTTC.

A remark on this clonotype: One base separates it from a far larger clone, so it is likely a read error. CDR3 sequence reads: CASSTNEQYF. CDR3 DNA: TGTGCCAGCAGTACCAACGAGCAGTACTTC. The chain links TRBV6-1 to TRBJ2-5; D gene uncertain. The DNA end is more similar to TRBJ2-7, so the J call may be wrong. This CDR3 spans 10 amino acids. Germline-derived CDR1 and CDR2 are MNHNS and SASEGT.

The chain carries TRBV6-1 and TRBJ2-5; TRBD1 matches at 8 bases. The J segment lost 5 bases and the V segment lost 6 bases, leaving 14 bases of the junction unmatched. This CDR3 contains 16 residues. The germline V gene encodes CDR1 MNHNS and CDR2 SASEGT. CDR3 sequence reads: CASSPGQAWLGETQYF. The CDR3 region has the DNA TGTGCCAGCAGCCCGGGACAGGCATGGTTGGGGGAGACCCAGTACTTC.

Many counts were recorded for this clonotype. The chain links TRBV3-1 to TRBJ2-4; 7 positions agree with TRBD2. The germline CDR1 and CDR2 sequences are LGHDT and YNNKEL (reference sequence). Germline trimming cut 3 bases from V and 0 bases from J; bases unmatched to any gene: 5. The CDR3 has 16 amino acids. CDR3 nucleotide sequence: TGTGCCAGCAGCCACAGACTAGCAGTAGCCAAAAACATTCAGTACTTC. Protein sequence: CASSHRLAVAKNIQYF.

The genes are TRBV6-1 and TRBJ1-5; 7 nucleotides agree with TRBD1. The germline gives CDR1 MNHNS, CDR2 SASEGT. The CDR3 sequence is 15 residues long. V lost 4 bases to trimming and J lost 6 bases; unmatched junction nucleotides: 9. CDR3 amino acids: CASSGEQGMGQPQHF. CDR3 DNA sequence: TGTGCCAGCAGTGGGGAACAGGGGATGGGTCAGCCCCAGCATTTT.

This clonotype was counted at least ten times. The genes are TRBV24-1 and TRBJ1-2; tentative D call: TRBD1 (5 bases). V was pared by 6 bases and J by 7 bases, with 11 bases between. The CDR3 is 12 residues long. Germline V lookup: CDR1 KGHDR, CDR2 SFDVKD. The CDR3 sequence is CATSWGQSGYTF. The CDR3 coding sequence is TGTGCCACCAGTTGGGGCCAATCTGGCTACACCTTC.